Listed below are T cell receptor beta chains from one sample, sequenced in a study of T-cell memory formation after mild COVID-19. TCRdb re-analysed the 5' RACE reads in MiXCR, keeping a single row per CDR3 protein. The profile shows 280,000 or so distinct CDR3 sequences, about a sixth of them singletons. The source material was PBMCs or a T cell subset sorted from them (not recorded which). These receptor sequences come from a man younger than 30 who had mild COVID-19 (a few samples of this study predate the infection). Cell type and time point are not known. Both conserved end residues are part of each CDR3. D genes are given only for firm matches.

>TRBJ1-1|-|TRBV4-1
CASSQFSAGTTFF
>TRBJ1-2|TRBD1|TRBV19
CASMPGQGRYYGYTF
>TRBJ2-1|TRBD1|TRBV11-1
CASSLTGGSAYNEQFF
>TRBJ2-1|-|TRBV29-1
CSVVPGGPLYNEQFF
>TRBJ2-2|-|TRBV20-1
CSAARRENTGELFF
>TRBJ2-3|-|TRBV10-3
CAIRAGEPTQYF
>TRBJ2-5|TRBD2|TRBV19
CASSPAGTSGIETQYF
>TRBJ2-5|TRBD2|TRBV4-2
CASSQALLAGGKFETQYF
>TRBJ1-1|-|TRBV5-1
CASSLEGWTEAFF
>TRBJ1-2|-|TRBV9
CASTGRAGGYTF
>TRBJ2-7|TRBD1|TRBV6-5
CASSGRDRGHEQYF
>TRBJ2-7|-|TRBV2
CASSEVHGPSYEQYF
>TRBJ2-5|-|TRBV7-8
CASSLWLYQETQYF
>TRBJ1-1|-|TRBV12-3/TRBV12-4
CASSLVWAPAFF
>TRBJ2-1|-|TRBV5-1
CASSSSRDLIPYNEQFF
>TRBJ2-1|TRBD2|TRBV5-1
CASSLRTSGGDEQFF
>TRBJ1-1|TRBD1|TRBV6-5
CASSGDRGTEAFF
>TRBJ1-1|-|TRBV2
CASSDGLNTEAFF
>TRBJ1-2|TRBD1|TRBV24-1
CATSAWTGSDYGYTF
>TRBJ2-3|-|TRBV24-1
CATSDIDTQYF
>TRBJ2-3|-|TRBV7-2
CASSLFYSPSTDTQYF
>TRBJ1-2|-|TRBV7-9
CASSLDYGYTF
>TRBJ2-6|TRBD2|TRBV29-1
CSGWISGEAGANVLTF
>TRBJ1-2|TRBD1|TRBV5-1
CASSAPGQGANYGYTF
>TRBJ1-4|TRBD1|TRBV5-1
CASSVAITGTGEEKLFF
>TRBJ1-4|TRBD1|TRBV5-1
CASSPGTVNEKLFF
>TRBJ2-5|TRBD1|TRBV5-4
CASSLAGTGGSETQYF
>TRBJ2-1|-|TRBV6-1
CASMQAFEQFF
>TRBJ2-4|-|TRBV5-5
CASSNRDPPGNIQYF
>TRBJ1-1|-|TRBV15
CATSGRSEGPEAFF
>TRBJ2-2|TRBD1|TRBV4-1
CASSQGRGRGLTGELFF